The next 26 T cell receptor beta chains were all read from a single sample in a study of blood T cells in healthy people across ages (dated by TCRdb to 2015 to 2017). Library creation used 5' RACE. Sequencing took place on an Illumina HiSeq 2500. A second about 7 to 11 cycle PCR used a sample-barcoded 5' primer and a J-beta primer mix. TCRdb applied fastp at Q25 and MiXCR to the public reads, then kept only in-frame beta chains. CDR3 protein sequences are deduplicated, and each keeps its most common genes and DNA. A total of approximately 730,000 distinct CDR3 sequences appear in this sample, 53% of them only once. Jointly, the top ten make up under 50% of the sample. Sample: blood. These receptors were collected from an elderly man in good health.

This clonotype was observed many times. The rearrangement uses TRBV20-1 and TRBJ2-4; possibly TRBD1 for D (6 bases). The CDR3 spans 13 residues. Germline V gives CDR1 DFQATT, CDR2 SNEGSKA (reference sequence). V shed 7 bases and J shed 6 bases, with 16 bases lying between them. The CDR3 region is CSVLQGTGNIQYF. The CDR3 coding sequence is TGCAGTGTCCTCCAGGGGACGGGAAACATTCAGTACTTC.

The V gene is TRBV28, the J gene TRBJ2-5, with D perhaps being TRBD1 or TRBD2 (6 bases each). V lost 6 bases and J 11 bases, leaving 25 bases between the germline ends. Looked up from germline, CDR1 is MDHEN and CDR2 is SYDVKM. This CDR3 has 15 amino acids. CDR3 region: CASSQGGTLDYKQYF. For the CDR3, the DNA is TGTGCCAGCAGCCAAGGGGGGACGCTTGACTACAAGCAGTACTTC.

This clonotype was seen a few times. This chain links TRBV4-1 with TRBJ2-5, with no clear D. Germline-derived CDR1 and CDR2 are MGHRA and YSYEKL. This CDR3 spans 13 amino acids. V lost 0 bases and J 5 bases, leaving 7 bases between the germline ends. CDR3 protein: CASSQDGQETQYF. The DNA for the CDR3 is TGCGCCAGCAGCCAAGATGGGCAGGAGACCCAGTACTTC.

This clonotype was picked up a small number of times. The CDR3 spells CASSPRGSSTRSYNEQYF. Written as DNA, the CDR3 is TGTGCCAGCAGCCCTCGGGGTAGCTCGACTCGCTCCTACAATGAGCAGTACTTC. The genes are TRBV27 and TRBJ2-1; D is perhaps TRBD2 (5 bases). The J call is in doubt because the DNA end fits TRBJ2-7 better. Germline CDR1 and CDR2: MNHEY and SMNVEV (reference sequence). The CDR3 sequence is 18 residues long.

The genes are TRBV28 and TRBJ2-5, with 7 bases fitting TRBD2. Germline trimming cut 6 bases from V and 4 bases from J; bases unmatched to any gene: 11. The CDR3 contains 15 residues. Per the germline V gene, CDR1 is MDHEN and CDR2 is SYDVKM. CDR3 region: CASRPWRETRETQYF. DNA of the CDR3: TGTGCCAGCAGACCCTGGCGGGAGACCCGAGAGACCCAGTACTTC.

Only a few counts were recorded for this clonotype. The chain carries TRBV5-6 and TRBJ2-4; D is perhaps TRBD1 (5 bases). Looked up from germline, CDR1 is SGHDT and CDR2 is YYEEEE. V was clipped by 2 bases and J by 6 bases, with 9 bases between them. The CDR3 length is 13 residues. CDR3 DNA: TGTGCCAGCAGCTTTTCCGACAGAAACATTCAGTACTTC. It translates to CASSFSDRNIQYF.

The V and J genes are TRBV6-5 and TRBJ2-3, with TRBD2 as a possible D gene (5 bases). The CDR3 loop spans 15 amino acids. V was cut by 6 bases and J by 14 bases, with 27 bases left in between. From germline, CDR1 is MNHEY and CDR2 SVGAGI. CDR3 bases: TGTGCCAGCAGACCAGCCTCCCCGGGGAGCAGATACGCGTATTTT. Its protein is CASRPASPGSRYAYF.

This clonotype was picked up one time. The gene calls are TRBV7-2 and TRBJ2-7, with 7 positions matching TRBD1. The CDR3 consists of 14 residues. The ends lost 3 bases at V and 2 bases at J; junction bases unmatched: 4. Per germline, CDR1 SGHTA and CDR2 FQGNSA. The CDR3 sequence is CASSFRDRTYEQYF. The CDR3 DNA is TGTGCCAGCAGCTTCCGGGACAGAACCTACGAGCAGTACTTC.

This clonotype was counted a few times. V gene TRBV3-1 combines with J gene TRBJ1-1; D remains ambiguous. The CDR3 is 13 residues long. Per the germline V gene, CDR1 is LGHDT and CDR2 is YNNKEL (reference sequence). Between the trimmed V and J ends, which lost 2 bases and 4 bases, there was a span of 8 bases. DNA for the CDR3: TGTGCCAGCAGCCAATTCGGTCCCACTGAAGCTTTCTTT. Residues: CASSQFGPTEAFF.

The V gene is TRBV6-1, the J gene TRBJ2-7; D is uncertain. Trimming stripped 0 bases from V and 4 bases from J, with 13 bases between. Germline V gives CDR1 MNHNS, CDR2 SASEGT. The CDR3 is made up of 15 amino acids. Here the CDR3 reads CASSEAKWRPYEQYF. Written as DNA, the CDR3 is TGTGCCAGCAGTGAAGCAAAGTGGCGGCCATACGAGCAGTACTTC.

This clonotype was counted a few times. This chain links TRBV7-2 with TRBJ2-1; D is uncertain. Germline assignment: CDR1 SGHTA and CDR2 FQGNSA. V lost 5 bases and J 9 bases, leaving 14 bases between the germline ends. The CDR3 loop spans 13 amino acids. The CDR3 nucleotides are TGTGCCAGCAGCCTGCTGGCTACCCTTGAGCAGTTCTTC. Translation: CASSLLATLEQFF.

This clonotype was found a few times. The CDR3 is CASSTSGRAGNEQFF. The CDR3 region has the DNA TGTGCCAGCAGCACTAGCGGGAGAGCCGGCAATGAGCAGTTCTTC. The genes are TRBV6-1 and TRBJ2-1; TRBD2 matches at 11 bases. CDR3 length: 15 amino acids. From germline, CDR1 is MNHNS and CDR2 SASEGT. Trimming cost V 6 bases and J 6 bases; bases outside gene matches: 7.

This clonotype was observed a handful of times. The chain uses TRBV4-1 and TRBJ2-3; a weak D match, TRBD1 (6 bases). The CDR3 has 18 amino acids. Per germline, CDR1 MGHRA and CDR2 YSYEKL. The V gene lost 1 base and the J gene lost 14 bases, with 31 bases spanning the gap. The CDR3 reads CASSQATGLRAGHRYAYF. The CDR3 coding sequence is TGCGCCAGCAGCCAAGCAACAGGGCTGAGAGCAGGGCACAGATACGCGTATTTT.

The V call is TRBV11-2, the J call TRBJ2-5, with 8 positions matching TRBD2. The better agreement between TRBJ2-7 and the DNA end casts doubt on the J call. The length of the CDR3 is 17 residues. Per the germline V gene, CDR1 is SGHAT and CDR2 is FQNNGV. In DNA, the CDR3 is TGTGCCAGCAGCTTACGACTCAGCGGGGGCAGCTCCTACGAGCAGTACTTC. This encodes CASSLRLSGGSSYEQYF.

This CDR3 is CASSSYGQGAGEQFF. The CDR3 DNA reads TGCGCCAGCAGCTCCTATGGACAGGGGGCTGGGGAGCAGTTCTTC. V is TRBV5-1 and J is TRBJ2-1; TRBD1 aligns across 11 bases. CDR3 length: 15 amino acids. Unmatched junction bases numbered 9, after V lost 3 bases and J lost 10 bases. Looked up from germline, CDR1 is SGHRS and CDR2 is YFSETQ.

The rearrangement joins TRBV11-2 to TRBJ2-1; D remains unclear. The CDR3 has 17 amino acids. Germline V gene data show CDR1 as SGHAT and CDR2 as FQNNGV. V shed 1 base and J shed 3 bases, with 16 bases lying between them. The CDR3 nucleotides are TGTGCCAGCAGCTTAGCTTTTCGAGCCCCCGTCTACAATGAGCAGTTCTTC. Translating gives CASSLAFRAPVYNEQFF.

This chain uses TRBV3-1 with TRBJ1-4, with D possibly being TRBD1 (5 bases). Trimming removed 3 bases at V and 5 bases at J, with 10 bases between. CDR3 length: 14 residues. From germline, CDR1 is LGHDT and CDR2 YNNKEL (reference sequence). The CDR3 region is CASSHRDGNEKLFF. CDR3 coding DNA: TGTGCCAGCAGCCACAGGGATGGGAATGAAAAACTGTTTTTT.

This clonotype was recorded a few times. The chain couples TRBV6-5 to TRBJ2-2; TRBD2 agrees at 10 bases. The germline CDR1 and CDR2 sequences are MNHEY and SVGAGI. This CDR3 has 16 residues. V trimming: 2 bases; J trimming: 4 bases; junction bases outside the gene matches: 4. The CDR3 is CASSYEAGGGTGELFF. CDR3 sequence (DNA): TGTGCCAGCAGTTACGAAGCGGGAGGGGGCACCGGGGAGCTGTTTTTT.

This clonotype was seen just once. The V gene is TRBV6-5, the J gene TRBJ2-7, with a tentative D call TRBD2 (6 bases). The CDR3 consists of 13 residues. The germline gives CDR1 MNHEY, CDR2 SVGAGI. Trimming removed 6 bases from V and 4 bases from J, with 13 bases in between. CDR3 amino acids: CASSQLAQYEQYF. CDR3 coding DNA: TGTGCCAGCAGCCAACTAGCCCAATACGAGCAGTACTTC.

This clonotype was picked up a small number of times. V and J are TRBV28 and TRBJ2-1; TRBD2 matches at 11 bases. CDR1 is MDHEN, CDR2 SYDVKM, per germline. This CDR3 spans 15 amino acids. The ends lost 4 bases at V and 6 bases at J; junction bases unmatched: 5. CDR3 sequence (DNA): TGTGCCAGCAGTTCTCCTAGCGGGAGGTTCAATGAGCAGTTCTTC. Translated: CASSSPSGRFNEQFF.

This chain's CDR3 is CASSLADGPYGYTF. CDR3 bases: TGTGCCAGCAGCTTAGCGGACGGACCCTATGGCTACACCTTC. The genes are TRBV7-8 and TRBJ1-2, with unresolved D. The V gene lost 0 bases and the J gene lost 4 bases, with 9 bases spanning the gap. Germline V lookup: CDR1 SGHVS, CDR2 FQNEAQ. CDR3 length: 14 residues.

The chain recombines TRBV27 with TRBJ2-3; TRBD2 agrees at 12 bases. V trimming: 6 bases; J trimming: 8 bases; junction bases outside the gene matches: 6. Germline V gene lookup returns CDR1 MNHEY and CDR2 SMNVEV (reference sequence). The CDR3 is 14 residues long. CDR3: CASRLAGGPGTQYF. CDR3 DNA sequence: TGTGCCAGCAGGCTAGCGGGAGGGCCGGGTACGCAGTATTTT.

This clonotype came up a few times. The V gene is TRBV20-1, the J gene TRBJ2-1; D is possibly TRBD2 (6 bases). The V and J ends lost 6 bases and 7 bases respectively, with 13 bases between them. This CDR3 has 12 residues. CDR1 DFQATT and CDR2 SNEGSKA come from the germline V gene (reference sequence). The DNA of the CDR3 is TGCAGTGCACCGGGACTCCTAAATGAGCAGTTCTTC. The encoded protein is CSAPGLLNEQFF.

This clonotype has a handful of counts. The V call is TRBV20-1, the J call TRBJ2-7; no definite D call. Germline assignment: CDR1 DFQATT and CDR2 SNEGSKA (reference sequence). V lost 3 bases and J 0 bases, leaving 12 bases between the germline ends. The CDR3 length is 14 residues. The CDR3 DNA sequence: TGCAGTGCTAGCTCCCCTATTAGCTCCTACGAGCAGTACTTC. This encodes CSASSPISSYEQYF.

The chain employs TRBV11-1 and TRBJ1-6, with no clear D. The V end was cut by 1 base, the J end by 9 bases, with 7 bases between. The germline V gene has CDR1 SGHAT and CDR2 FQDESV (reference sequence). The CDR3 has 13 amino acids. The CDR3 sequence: CASSLEDFSPLHF. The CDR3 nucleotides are TGTGCCAGCAGCTTAGAGGATTTTTCACCCCTCCACTTT.

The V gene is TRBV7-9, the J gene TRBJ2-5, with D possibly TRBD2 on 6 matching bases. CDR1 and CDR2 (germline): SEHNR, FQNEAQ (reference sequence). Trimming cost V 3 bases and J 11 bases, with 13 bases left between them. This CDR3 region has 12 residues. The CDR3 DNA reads TGTGCCAGCAGCTTCGAAGGGGAGGAGCAGTACTTC. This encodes CASSFEGEEQYF.